This T cell receptor (beta chain) was captured in a study of blood T cell repertoires in COVID-19. Looking at the study overall: From T cells, B-cell-depleted T cells, or PBMCs came the material, which was cDNA or gDNA.

The CDR3 spans 15 residues. CDR1 and CDR2 (germline): MNHNY, SVGAGI (reference sequence). The J segment lost 1 base and the V segment lost 7 bases, leaving 9 bases of the junction unmatched. This clone has just one count. Sequencing was performed with immunoSEQ multiplex PCR; in TCRdb, only in-frame clones are kept and a portion is missing. Of about 260,000 clones in the sample, about 86% are singletons; the top ten hold approximately 2%. This chain links TRBV6-6 with TRBJ1-1, with 7 nucleotides matching TRBD1. Sample: peripheral blood. The sequence was obtained from a man younger than 40 with active or convalescent COVID-19. CDR3 nucleotides: TGTGCCAGCACCTACCCGGACAGGAGGAACACTGAAGCTTTCTTT. It specifies CASTYPDRRNTEAFF.